Presented here are 24 T cell receptor beta chains from one specimen sequenced in a study of human T cells and chemical hapten exposure. TCRdb re-called the RACE reads with MiXCR, one entry per CDR3 protein. The profile shows over 75,000 distinct CDR3 sequences, about 6.8% of them singletons. As for time point: patch test 1, 2 weeks after DPC sensitization. Noted treatment: therapeutic diphenylcyclopropenone sensitization with weekly scalp DPC. The sample in question was whole blood, obtained in connection with sensitization to the hapten diphenylcyclopropenone (DPC). These receptors all come from a woman in her 30s with alopecia areata. Some clones in this sample may be carry-over from other donors' samples.

This clonotype has only a few counts. The chain uses TRBV9 and TRBJ2-3; 8 bases map to TRBD2. V dropped 1 base and J dropped 4; count of bases not matched to a gene: 8. CDR1 and CDR2 (germline): SGDLS, YYNGEE. The CDR3 is made up of 16 amino acids. As DNA, the CDR3 is TGTGCCAGCAGCGTACGGGAGGGGGGGGGCCCAGATACGCAGTATTTT. It translates to CASSVREGGGPDTQYF.

This clonotype was observed many times. This rearrangement joins TRBV7-9 to TRBJ2-7, with 9 bases that match TRBD2. The germline V gene encodes CDR1 SEHNR and CDR2 FQNEAQ (reference sequence). Losses at the gene ends were 6 bases for V and 2 bases for J; bases not matched to a gene: 5. There are 14 residues in the CDR3. CDR3 amino acids: CASSPSGVAYEQYF. CDR3 nucleotide sequence: TGTGCCAGCAGTCCTAGCGGGGTTGCCTACGAGCAGTACTTC.

The chain employs TRBV5-1 and TRBJ2-1, with TRBD2 as a possible D gene (7 bases). Trimming shortened V by 1 base and J by 4 bases, and 12 bases separated the two germline ends. The CDR3 totals 15 residues. Germline V CDR1 and CDR2: SGHRS, YFSETQ. The CDR3 DNA reads as TGCGCCAGCAGCTTGCAGGGAGGGGGATACAATGAGCAGTTCTTC. Amino acids: CASSLQGGGYNEQFF.

This clonotype appeared many times. The CDR3 DNA is TGTGCCAGCAGTCCGGGGACAGGGTATAATCAGCCCCAGCATTTT. This gives the protein CASSPGTGYNQPQHF. The gene calls are TRBV12-3 or TRBV12-4 and TRBJ1-5, with 9 bases matching TRBD1. V trimming: 5 bases; J trimming: 4 bases; junction bases outside the gene matches: 6. This CDR3 is 15 amino acids long.

Ten or more counts support this clonotype. This chain connects TRBV6-1 to TRBJ2-6; 8 bases align to TRBD2. Germline lookup yields CDR1 MNHNS and CDR2 SASEGT. This CDR3 has 16 amino acids. V dropped 5 bases and J dropped 2; count of bases not matched to a gene: 5. CDR3: CASSPSGGTGANVLTF. Written as DNA, the CDR3 is TGTGCCAGCAGTCCAAGCGGGGGAACTGGGGCCAACGTCCTGACTTTC.

This clonotype was seen ten or more times. V is TRBV16 and J is TRBJ2-7; D remains ambiguous. This CDR3 spans 14 amino acids. Germline V gene lookup returns CDR1 KGHSY and CDR2 FQNENV. V was cut by 1 base and J by 8 bases, with 15 bases left in between. The CDR3, as DNA: TGTGCCAGCAGCCAATTGTCGGTTTTTGAGAAGCAGTACTTC. Translating gives CASSQLSVFEKQYF.

In its sample, this clonotype was seen a few times. The V call is TRBV20-1, the J call TRBJ2-7; D unresolved. This CDR3 has 14 residues. V shed 0 bases and J shed 0 bases, with 9 bases lying between them. Per germline, CDR1 DFQATT and CDR2 SNEGSKA (reference sequence). The DNA for the CDR3 is TGCAGTGCTAGAGATGATAACTTCTCCTACGAGCAGTACTTC. Protein product: CSARDDNFSYEQYF.

This clonotype occurred many times. The chain joins TRBV29-1 to TRBJ1-1; 10 bases fit TRBD1. V lost 4 bases and J lost 1; bases outside the gene matches: 0. The germline V gene has CDR1 SQVTM and CDR2 ANQGSEA. The CDR3 is 13 residues long. Here the CDR3 reads CSVGTGGNTEAFF. DNA for the CDR3: TGCAGCGTTGGGACAGGGGGGAACACTGAAGCTTTCTTT. Variable domain in full (rest from reference TRBV29-1 and TRBJ1-1): SAVISQKPSRDICQRGTSLTIQCQVDSQVTMMFWYRQQPGQSLTLIATANQGSEATYESGFVIDKFPISRPNLTFSTLTVSNMSPEDSSIYLCSVGTGGNTEAFFGQGTRLTVV.

As for this clonotype: Given a much more abundant clone one base away, this may be a read error. V gene TRBV20-1 combines with J gene TRBJ2-7, with D perhaps being TRBD1 or TRBD2 (5 bases each). Trimming removed 1 base from V and 3 bases from J, with 10 bases in between. The germline gives CDR1 DFQATT, CDR2 SNEGSKA (reference sequence). This CDR3 region has 13 residues. CDR3 sequence reads: CSARGQGDYEQYF. The CDR3 coding sequence is TGCAGTGCTAGAGGGCAGGGAGACTACGAGCAGTACTTC.

This clonotype was counted many times. The chain carries TRBV10-3 and TRBJ1-6; D is unresolved. The CDR3 totals 12 residues. Germline V lookup: CDR1 ENHRY, CDR2 SYGVKD. Trimming cost V 10 bases and J 8 bases, with 12 bases left between them. CDR3 residues: CATRETDSPLHF. In DNA, the CDR3 is TGTGCCACTCGGGAGACGGATTCACCCCTCCACTTT.

This clonotype was picked up many times. The chain recombines TRBV29-1 with TRBJ1-2; no reliable D call. CDR3 size: 12 residues. V was cut by 5 bases and J by 6 bases, with 13 bases left in between. Germline V CDR1 and CDR2: SQVTM, ANQGSEA. The CDR3 is CSVRLHSNGYTF. In DNA form, the CDR3 reads TGCAGCGTTCGGTTGCATAGCAATGGCTACACCTTC.

J is TRBJ1-1 and V is TRBV7-9; D is unclear. Germline assignment: CDR1 SEHNR and CDR2 FQNEAQ (reference sequence). The germline V and J ends were trimmed by 5 bases and 1 base, with 11 bases remaining between them. The CDR3 runs to 14 residues. Written as DNA, the CDR3 is TGTGCCAGCAGCGTCTCTCAGACGAACACTGAAGCTTTCTTT. Its protein product is CASSVSQTNTEAFF.

This clonotype was seen at least ten times. This chain uses TRBV6-6 with TRBJ1-5; the D gene is possibly TRBD1 (5 bases). Germline CDR1 MNHNY, CDR2 SVGAGI (reference sequence). CDR3 length equals 18 residues. V was clipped by 2 bases and J by 1 base, with 18 bases between them. The DNA for the CDR3 is TGTGCCAGCAGTTACACTCGGACAACCCCGGGGAGCAATCAGCCCCAGCATTTT. As protein: CASSYTRTTPGSNQPQHF.

This clonotype was recorded many times. In DNA form, the CDR3 reads TGTGCCACCAGCAGAACACGCTCCGGGACAGACAATGAAAAACTGTTTTTT. Protein sequence: CATSRTRSGTDNEKLFF. The chain employs TRBV15 and TRBJ1-4; 7 bases map to TRBD1. Germline CDR1 reads LNHNV; CDR2 reads YYDKDF (reference sequence). The V gene end was trimmed by 2 bases and the J gene end by 5 bases; junction bases not matched to a gene: 11. The CDR3 length is 17 residues.

At least ten counts were recorded for this clonotype. The chain carries TRBV25-1 and TRBJ2-2; 8 nucleotides agree with TRBD2. J lost 0 bases, V lost 3 bases, and 0 bases had no gene match. Looked up from germline, CDR1 is MGHDK and CDR2 is SYGVNS. CDR3 length: 15 amino acids. Written as DNA, the CDR3 is TGTGCCAGCAGTGACGGGGGGGCGAACACCGGGGAGCTGTTTTTT. It encodes CASSDGGANTGELFF. Full variable domain (rest looked up from reference TRBV25-1 and TRBJ2-2): EADIYQTPRYLVIGTGKKITLECSQTMGHDKMYWYQQDPGMELHLIHYSYGVNSTEKGDLSSESTVSRIRTEHFPLTLESARPSHTSQYLCASSDGGANTGELFFGEGSRLTVL.

This clonotype appeared many times. The CDR3 DNA is TGTGCCAGCAGTTACTCCGGACTAGCGGGGGGGGATACGCAGTATTTT. This encodes CASSYSGLAGGDTQYF. The chain links TRBV6-5 to TRBJ2-3; the match to TRBD2 covers 15 bases. The CDR3 is 16 amino acids. V lost 0 bases, J lost 6 bases, and 1 base stayed unmatched. CDR1 and CDR2 (germline): MNHEY, SVGAGI.

This clonotype showed up many times. The V call is TRBV20-1, the J call TRBJ1-2, with D tentatively TRBD1 (6 bases). The germline V and J ends were trimmed by 3 bases and 3 bases, with 14 bases remaining between them. CDR3 length: 14 amino acids. Germline assignment: CDR1 DFQATT and CDR2 SNEGSKA (reference sequence). The CDR3 bases are TGCAGTGCTAGGGGGGCAGGGGTGCACTATGGCTACACCTTC. Encoded protein: CSARGAGVHYGYTF.

This clonotype was found many times. The V call is TRBV20-1, the J call TRBJ2-3; TRBD2 aligns across 8 bases. V trimming: 5 bases; J trimming: 4 bases; junction bases outside the gene matches: 5. The length of the CDR3 is 13 residues. Germline V gene sequence: CDR1 DFQATT, CDR2 SNEGSKA (reference sequence). The CDR3 protein is CSAYGGAADTQYF. The CDR3 nucleotides are TGCAGTGCTTACGGGGGGGCCGCAGATACGCAGTATTTT.

This clonotype was seen repeatedly, ten times or more. The rearrangement links TRBV7-9 to TRBJ1-4, with D possibly matching TRBD1 (5 bases). Germline-derived CDR1 and CDR2 are SEHNR and FQNEAQ (reference sequence). Trimming took off 2 bases at V and 7 bases at J, with 11 bases between the two ends. This CDR3 is built from 14 residues. CDR3 in DNA: TGTGCCAGCAGCTTAAGCCAGGGCCTTGAAAAACTGTTTTTT. Translation gives CASSLSQGLEKLFF.

This clonotype has more than one count but fewer than ten. This rearrangement joins TRBV5-1 to TRBJ2-5; TRBD2 is a possible D gene (7 bases). This CDR3 contains 16 residues. V lost 2 bases and J lost 5, with 19 bases in between. Per the germline V gene, CDR1 is SGHRS and CDR2 is YFSETQ. This CDR3 is CASSFGGGGGFETQYF. The CDR3 DNA reads as TGCGCCAGCAGCTTTGGCGGCGGGGGCGGATTTGAGACCCAGTACTTC.

This clonotype was counted many times. The chain joins TRBV7-9 to TRBJ2-4; D is perhaps TRBD1 (6 bases). Germline CDR1 is SEHNR and CDR2 is FQNEAQ (reference sequence). CDR3 length: 16 amino acids. Trimming stripped 5 bases from V and 2 bases from J, with 16 bases between. The CDR3 loop is CASSPGTQGPKNIQYF. Written as DNA, the CDR3 is TGTGCCAGCAGCCCTGGAACACAGGGACCCAAAAACATTCAGTACTTC. Drawing the rest from reference TRBV7-9 and TRBJ2-4, the complete variable domain is DTGVSQNPRHKITKRGQNVTFRCDPISEHNRLYWYRQTLGQGPEFLTYFQNEAQLEKSRLLSDRFSAERPKGSFSTLEIQRTEQGDSAMYLCASSPGTQGPKNIQYFGAGTRLSVL.

V and J are TRBV5-4 and TRBJ1-1, with TRBD1 matching 8 bases. This CDR3 is 13 amino acids long. CDR1 and CDR2 (germline): SGHNT, YYREEE (reference sequence). With V trimmed by 1 base and J by 7 bases, 3 bases remained unmatched. The CDR3 DNA reads as TGTGCCAGCAGCTTGACAGGGGGTAATGAAGCTTTCTTT. This encodes CASSLTGGNEAFF.

This clonotype has more than one count but fewer than ten. The V call is TRBV12-3 or TRBV12-4, the J call TRBJ1-4; D not resolved. The CDR3 totals 13 residues. With 1 base removed from V and 8 bases from J, the gap between germline ends came to 8 bases. CDR3 protein: CASSLDPREKLFF. The CDR3, as DNA: TGTGCCAGCAGTTTAGATCCCAGGGAAAAACTGTTTTTT.

Comments on this clonotype: One base away lies a much larger clone, so this may be a sequencing read error. J is TRBJ2-5 and V is TRBV20-1; D is possibly TRBD2 (5 bases). The length of the CDR3 is 14 residues. Germline V gene lookup returns CDR1 DFQATT and CDR2 SNEGSKA (reference sequence). V was trimmed by 3 bases and J by 3 bases, leaving 14 bases between them. In DNA, the CDR3 is TGCAGTGCTAGTCCGGGAACTGGGGAAGAGACCCAGTACTTC. Translating it yields CSASPGTGEETQYF.